These 22 T cell receptor beta chains came from one sample sequenced in a study of blood T cell repertoires in COVID-19. Measured with immunoSEQ multiplex PCR; TCRdb has only the in-frame clones, and not every one. This sample has under 80,000 clones, with approximately 83% found just once. The sample consisted of peripheral blood. The receptor set was obtained from a human donor in a cohort sampled during active COVID-19.

The J gene is TRBJ1-2, the V gene TRBV19, with D maybe TRBD1 (5 bases). Germline CDR1 reads LNHDA; CDR2 reads SQIVND (reference sequence). The CDR3 length is 14 residues. Deletions cut 5 bases from V and 4 bases from J, with 14 bases between. CDR3 sequence reads: CASSPRIQVYGYTF. The DNA of the CDR3 is TGTGCCAGTAGTCCCCGGATACAGGTCTATGGCTACACCTTC.

The chain carries TRBV29-1 and TRBJ2-7; 10 bases align to TRBD2. J was trimmed by 2 bases and V by 6 bases; bases with no gene match: 7. Germline-derived CDR1 and CDR2 are SQVTM and ANQGSEA. CDR3 length: 14 amino acids. CDR3 amino acids: CSVESGGATYEQYF. The CDR3 DNA sequence: TGCAGCGTCGAGAGCGGGGGGGCAACCTACGAGCAGTACTTC.

V usage is TRBV7-9 and J usage is TRBJ2-7, with 10 bases matching TRBD2. Trimming removed 1 base from V and 5 bases from J; junction bases left unmatched: 5. CDR1 and CDR2 (germline): SEHNR, FQNEAQ (reference sequence). CDR3 length equals 15 residues. CDR3 DNA: TGTGCCAGCAGCTTAGGTGGAGCGGGGGGGAACGAGCAGTACTTC. It translates to CASSLGGAGGNEQYF.

The chain joins TRBV5-1 to TRBJ1-4; TRBD1 might be the D (6 bases). Germline V gene sequence: CDR1 SGHRS, CDR2 YFSETQ. V was trimmed by 5 bases and J by 6 bases, leaving 14 bases between them. The CDR3 spans 14 residues. CDR3 loop: CASRLTGWDEKLFF. The DNA for the CDR3 is TGCGCCAGCAGACTTACAGGGTGGGATGAAAAACTGTTTTTT.

Here the CDR3 reads CASSLSRRAEETQYF. DNA for the CDR3: TGCGCCAGCAGCTTGAGTCGCAGGGCTGAAGAGACCCAGTACTTC. V is TRBV5-1 and J is TRBJ2-5; possibly TRBD1 for D (5 bases). Trimming left V 1 base short and J 3 bases short, with 13 bases between. The CDR3 sequence is 15 residues long. CDR1 and CDR2 from the germline V gene are SGHRS and YFSETQ.

CDR3 DNA sequence: TGTGCCATCAGTGGCCCCGCAGGGGGGAACACCGGGGAGCTGTTTTTT. Translation: CAISGPAGGNTGELFF. The J gene is TRBJ2-2, the V gene TRBV10-3; 7 positions agree with TRBD1. The V gene's germline CDR1 is ENHRY and CDR2 SYGVKD. V was clipped by 4 bases and J by 1 base; unmatched bases: 6. The CDR3 consists of 16 residues.

CDR3 amino acids: CASSQGVGVGNQPQHF. The CDR3, as DNA: TGTGCCAGCAGCCAAGGGGTCGGAGTTGGCAATCAGCCCCAGCATTTT. The chain combines TRBV3-1 (or the pseudogene TRBV3-2) with TRBJ1-5; D is unclear. CDR1 is LGHDT, CDR2 YNNKEL, per germline (reference sequence). Trimming took 1 base from V and 2 from J, leaving 12 bases between them. The CDR3 contains 16 residues.

The genes are TRBV19 and TRBJ1-1; 7 nucleotides align to TRBD1. The CDR3 sequence is 15 residues long. In germline, CDR1 is LNHDA, CDR2 SQIVND (reference sequence). With V trimmed by 3 bases and J by 4 bases, 8 bases remained unmatched. The CDR3 nucleotides are TGTGCCAGTAGTATTATAGGGGGCGTCGGCACTGAAGCTTTCTTT. Translation: CASSIIGGVGTEAFF.

This rearrangement joins TRBV5-6 to TRBJ2-2, with TRBD1 matching over 10 bases. Germline CDR1 is SGHDT and CDR2 is YYEEEE. J lost 4 bases, V lost 3 bases, and 3 bases had no gene match. CDR3 size: 15 residues. The CDR3 DNA sequence: TGTGCCAGCAGCTGGTGGGACAGGGGCACCGGGGAGCTGTTTTTT. It specifies CASSWWDRGTGELFF. The whole variable domain, remainder taken from reference TRBV5-6 and TRBJ2-2, is DAGVTQSPTHLIKTRGQQVTLRCSPKSGHDTVSWYQQALGQGPQFIFQYYEEEERQRGNFPDRFSGHQFPNYSSELNVNALLLGDSALYLCASSWWDRGTGELFFGEGSRLTVL.

The V and J genes are TRBV9 and TRBJ2-2; weak D call: TRBD2 (7 bases). The CDR3 sequence is 18 residues long. Germline-derived CDR1 and CDR2 are SGDLS and YYNGEE. The ends were cut back, 0 bases at V and 4 bases at J, with 19 bases in the middle. The CDR3 DNA reads TGTGCCAGCAGCGTAGAGGGGTTCGGGGGGCGGAGCACCGGGGAGCTGTTTTTT. This gives the protein CASSVEGFGGRSTGELFF. Combining the CDR3 with reference TRBV9 and TRBJ2-2 gives the whole variable domain DSGVTQTPKHLITATGQRVTLRCSPRSGDLSVYWYQQSLDQGLQFLIQYYNGEERAKGNILERFSAQQFPDLHSELNLSSLELGDSALYFCASSVEGFGGRSTGELFFGEGSRLTVL.

This chain uses TRBV3-1 (or the pseudogene TRBV3-2) with TRBJ1-1; no clear D gene. The CDR3 length is 13 residues. V shed 8 bases and J shed 2 bases, with 12 bases lying between them. Germline CDR1 is LGHDT and CDR2 is YNNKEL (reference sequence). The CDR3 is CASSLGRNTEAFF. The CDR3 nucleotides read TGTGCCAGCTCTCTGGGGAGAAACACTGAAGCTTTCTTT.

This clone was seen only once. The V and J genes are TRBV7-9 and TRBJ1-1; D remains ambiguous. Germline V CDR1 and CDR2: SEHNR, FQNEAQ (reference sequence). V was clipped by 6 bases and J by 0 bases, with 2 bases between them. The CDR3 consists of 11 residues. In nucleotides, the CDR3 is TGTGCCAGCAGTATGAACACTGAAGCTTTCTTT. Amino acid sequence: CASSMNTEAFF.

This clone was observed a few times. This chain links TRBV27 with TRBJ1-6, with D unclear. Trimming removed 0 bases from V and 5 bases from J, with 8 bases in between. Germline assignment: CDR1 MNHEY and CDR2 SMNVEV (reference sequence). There are 15 residues in the CDR3. CDR3: CASSLSSSNNSPLHF. DNA for the CDR3: TGTGCCAGCAGTTTATCCAGTTCAAATAATTCACCCCTCCACTTT.

The chain couples TRBV12-3 or TRBV12-4 to TRBJ1-1, with unresolved D. Trimming pared 4 bases from V and 4 bases from J, leaving 10 bases between. The CDR3 extends over 13 amino acids. The chain's CDR3 is CASSYSSGTEAFF. The DNA of the CDR3 is TGTGCCAGCAGTTATAGCAGCGGCACTGAAGCTTTCTTT.

This sequence joins TRBV21-1 and TRBJ2-7; TRBD1 reflects the table's D call only, with no check against the DNA. TRBV21-1 is deemed a pseudogene. CDR3 length equals 15 residues. CDR3 sequence reads: CASSNTTGSAYEQYF. DNA of the CDR3: TGTGCCAGCAGCAATACTACAGGCTCAGCCTACGAGCAGTACTTC.

V usage is TRBV7-9 and J usage is TRBJ2-7; 7 bases match TRBD1. Unmatched junction bases numbered 13, after V lost 5 bases and J lost 3 bases. The CDR3 spans 16 residues. CDR1 SEHNR and CDR2 FQNEAQ come from the germline V gene (reference sequence). The CDR3 here is CASSPPGAGTDYEQYF. The CDR3 coding sequence is TGTGCCAGCAGCCCGCCCGGAGCCGGGACAGACTACGAGCAGTACTTC.

The genes are TRBV29-1 and TRBJ1-1, with 10 bases matching TRBD1. CDR1 and CDR2 (germline): SQVTM, ANQGSEA. The CDR3 is 11 amino acids. Trimming removed 8 bases from V and 10 bases from J; junction bases left unmatched: 7. In DNA, the CDR3 is TGCAGCACTGGGGACAGGGGAGGAGCTTTCTTT. This translates into CSTGDRGGAFF. Full variable domain (outside the CDR3, taken from reference TRBV29-1 and TRBJ1-1): SAVISQKPSRDICQRGTSLTIQCQVDSQVTMMFWYRQQPGQSLTLIATANQGSEATYESGFVIDKFPISRPNLTFSTLTVSNMSPEDSSIYLCSTGDRGGAFFGQGTRLTVV.

The rearrangement uses TRBV27 and TRBJ1-5; unclear D gene. The CDR3 is 15 residues long. From germline, CDR1 is MNHEY and CDR2 SMNVEV (reference sequence). Trimming took off 2 bases at V and 5 bases at J, with 13 bases between the two ends. CDR3 in DNA: TGTGCCAGCAGTTTAGAGGCAGAAATATATCAGCCCCAGCATTTT. Translated, it gives CASSLEAEIYQPQHF.

The chain uses TRBV18 and TRBJ2-5, with D tentatively TRBD2 (7 bases). Germline V CDR1 and CDR2: KGHSH, LQKENI. This CDR3 has 16 amino acids. Trimming left V 3 bases short and J 0 bases short, with 14 bases between. This CDR3 reads CASSPRGARYQETQYF. CDR3 nucleotide sequence: TGTGCCAGCTCACCTCGGGGGGCCCGGTACCAAGAGACCCAGTACTTC.

The chain combines TRBV10-3 with TRBJ2-7; perhaps TRBD2 as D (5 bases). The V gene's germline CDR1 is ENHRY and CDR2 SYGVKD. The V and J ends lost 2 bases and 3 bases respectively, with 5 bases between them. The CDR3 has 12 amino acids. The CDR3 reads CAISERGYEQYF. The CDR3 DNA is TGTGCCATCAGTGAGCGGGGCTACGAGCAGTACTTC.

V is TRBV4-1 and J is TRBJ2-7; 9 bases fit TRBD1. J lost 7 bases, V lost 4 bases, and 14 bases had no gene match. Germline assignment: CDR1 MGHRA and CDR2 YSYEKL. This CDR3 is 16 amino acids long. CDR3 protein: CASSLLTGTGSGEQYF. The CDR3 nucleotides are TGCGCCAGCAGCCTGCTGACCGGGACAGGGTCCGGGGAGCAGTACTTC.

The chain uses TRBV25-1 and TRBJ1-4; no firm D call. This CDR3 region has 16 residues. Trimming shortened V by 2 bases and J by 6 bases, and 16 bases separated the two germline ends. Per germline, CDR1 MGHDK and CDR2 SYGVNS. In DNA form, the CDR3 reads TGTGCCAGCAGTGAAACCCTCGGGAGGAGGGATGAAAAACTGTTTTTT. Its translation is CASSETLGRRDEKLFF.